This record looks at one T cell receptor (beta chain) sequence and its context. As yet, its antigen is unknown. Exclusion criteria comprised uncontrolled infection, other autoimmune disease, pregnancy or lactation. PBMCs were sourced from more than 9 ml fresh peripheral blood. This sample was taken from a study of T cells in Graves' hyperthyroidism and ophthalmopathy. General study results and limits: A 13 V-J model separated ophthalmopathy from stable hyperthyroidism.

Trimming took 5 bases from V and 5 from J; bases not matched to a gene: 9. The CDR3 consists of 14 residues. Per germline, CDR1 DFQATT and CDR2 SNEGSKA (reference sequence). Researchers amplified the TCR beta CDR3 regions from RNA transcripts. The TCR CDR3 first-round RT-PCR relied on the HTBI primer set. TCRdb independently ran MiXCR on the multiplex PCR reads; one entry per CDR3 protein. The top ten clones hold under 45% of a sample with around 270,000 distinct CDR3 sequences, roughly a fifth of them seen once. This clonotype originated in a man between 50 and 59 years old with Graves' ophthalmopathy. The rearrangement joins TRBV20-1 to TRBJ1-5; TRBD1 agrees at 7 bases. The sequenced sample was blood. The CDR3 reads CSAGGGTDYQPQHF. CDR3 nucleotides: TGCAGTGCTGGGGGCGGGACAGATTATCAGCCCCAGCATTTT.